The 20 T cell receptor beta chains below come from one sample, sequenced in a study of vaccination effects on CD4 cells after COVID-19 (dated by TCRdb to 2022 to 2024). Their recognized antigens are unknown. The library was generated by the immunoSEQ multiplex PCR assay. Not all clones reach the TCRdb copy of this immuneACCESS table, which keeps in-frame sequences only. Checked studies attribute under half of the gap to unresolved V genes and leave the rest unexplained. For this sample the table gives tens of thousands of clones, of which 70% to 85% were detected only once. The ten top clones hold 15% of the sample. After less than 13 days of culture, CD4+ T cells were isolated with the EasySep CD4+ T cell isolation kit. Participants received two doses of either the BNT162b2 or the mRNA-1273 mRNA SARS-CoV-2 vaccine. Sequencing was performed on CD4+ T cells from PBMCs cultured without peptide, taken after COVID-19 vaccination. All receptors derive from a human donor who received a COVID-19 vaccine.

The chain couples TRBV7-2 to TRBJ2-5; 12 bases are a match to TRBD1. The CDR3 sequence is 17 residues long. V lost 5 bases and J lost 5; bases outside the gene matches: 12. Germline loops: CDR1 SGHTA, CDR2 FQGNSA. CDR3 coding DNA: TGTGCCAGCAGCGCAGCCGGGACAGGGGGCTCGGGTGAGACCCAGTACTTC. Translated, it gives CASSAAGTGGSGETQYF.

The V gene is TRBV19, the J gene TRBJ1-1; the D is unclear. Trimming cost V 8 bases and J 1 base, with 14 bases left between them. Looked up from germline, CDR1 is LNHDA and CDR2 is SQIVND (reference sequence). The CDR3 has 14 amino acids. This CDR3 reads CASDQGVRNTEAFF. In DNA, the CDR3 is TGTGCCAGTGACCAAGGAGTGAGGAACACTGAAGCTTTCTTT.

The chain recombines TRBV3-1 (or the pseudogene TRBV3-2) with TRBJ1-4, with D perhaps TRBD1 (5 bases). The CDR3 sequence is 14 residues long. V lost 6 bases, J lost 7 bases, and 15 bases lay in between. Germline values: CDR1 LGHDT, CDR2 YNNKEL (reference sequence). In nucleotides, the CDR3 is TGTGCCAGCAGTCCGTTCGGCGGGGGTGAAAAACTGTTTTTT. Its protein is CASSPFGGGEKLFF.

This clone was detected a few times. The genes are TRBV19 and TRBJ2-7; 9 bases map to TRBD2. CDR3 length: 15 residues. Germline assignment: CDR1 LNHDA and CDR2 SQIVND (reference sequence). The trim removed 1 base at V and 6 bases at J, leaving 7 bases unmatched. The CDR3 nucleotides read TGTGCCAGTAGTATAGGTCTAGCGGGACCCAGCGAGCAGTACTTC. Translated: CASSIGLAGPSEQYF.

The rearrangement links TRBV5-1 to TRBJ1-1; TRBD1 might be the D (6 bases). CDR1 is SGHRS, CDR2 YFSETQ, per germline. V was pared by 4 bases and J by 5 bases, with 15 bases between. CDR3 size: 14 residues. The CDR3 region is CASSVQGPGTEAFF. In DNA form, the CDR3 reads TGCGCCAGCAGCGTACAGGGTCCTGGGACTGAAGCTTTCTTT. Based on the CDR3 plus reference TRBV5-1 and TRBJ1-1, the full variable domain is KAGVTQTPRYLIKTRGQQVTLSCSPISGHRSVSWYQQTPGQGLQFLFEYFSETQRNKGNFPGRFSGRQFSNSRSEMNVSTLELGDSALYLCASSVQGPGTEAFFGQGTRLTVV.

The J gene is TRBJ1-2, the V gene TRBV6-5, with 8 nucleotides matching TRBD1. The V gene end was trimmed by 6 bases and the J gene end by 4 bases; junction bases not matched to a gene: 7. Germline CDR1 reads MNHEY; CDR2 reads SVGAGI. This CDR3 spans 14 amino acids. CDR3 DNA: TGTGCCAGCAGGAGGGGACAGGCCCTCTATGGCTACACCTTC. This codes for CASRRGQALYGYTF.

The chain carries TRBV30 and TRBJ2-7; 8 nucleotides line up with TRBD1. Germline lookup yields CDR1 GTSNPN and CDR2 SVGIG (reference sequence). V dropped 1 base and J dropped 4; count of bases not matched to a gene: 3. The CDR3 contains 13 residues. For the CDR3, the DNA is TGTGCCTGGAGTGGGACAGGGTTTTACGAGCAGTACTTC. Protein: CAWSGTGFYEQYF.

The chain recombines TRBV5-1 with TRBJ2-1; TRBD2 aligns across 12 bases. The V gene's germline CDR1 is SGHRS and CDR2 YFSETQ. V was pared by 3 bases and J by 9 bases, with 7 bases of the junction left unmatched. CDR3 length: 15 amino acids. The CDR3 sequence is CASSSRLAGEGEQFF. In DNA, the CDR3 is TGCGCCAGCAGCTCTCGACTAGCGGGAGAAGGTGAGCAGTTCTTC.

The chain employs TRBV7-2 and TRBJ1-1, with D unresolved. Trimming pared 1 base from V and 0 bases from J, leaving 3 bases between. CDR3 length: 13 residues. Germline-derived CDR1 and CDR2 are SGHTA and FQGNSA. The chain's CDR3 is CASSLDLNTEAFF. CDR3 in DNA: TGTGCCAGCAGCTTAGACCTGAACACTGAAGCTTTCTTT.

The chain uses TRBV27 and TRBJ2-1; no definite D call. Trimming cost V 3 bases and J 7 bases, with 16 bases left between them. The germline gives CDR1 MNHEY, CDR2 SMNVEV (reference sequence). The CDR3 is 15 residues long. CDR3 residues: CASSFRLVMGNEQFF. Written as DNA, the CDR3 is TGTGCCAGCAGTTTCCGGCTAGTAATGGGTAATGAGCAGTTCTTC.

This chain connects TRBV12-5 to TRBJ1-3; D ambiguous. Germline CDR1 reads LGHNT; CDR2 reads FRNRAP. The V end lost 5 bases, the J end lost 1 base, and 12 bases lay between the germline ends. This CDR3 region has 15 residues. The CDR3 region is CASGLQPGSGNTIYF. CDR3 coding DNA: TGTGCTAGTGGTCTACAACCGGGATCTGGAAACACCATATATTTT.

The chain is built from TRBV19 and TRBJ1-2; unclear D gene. V gave up 5 bases and J gave up 3 bases, with 13 bases separating them. The CDR3 has 14 amino acids. Germline lookup yields CDR1 LNHDA and CDR2 SQIVND (reference sequence). The CDR3 coding sequence is TGTGCCAGTAGTTCTGGGGAGGGTTACTATGGCTACACCTTC. Translated: CASSSGEGYYGYTF.

This clone was recorded a few times. The rearrangement uses TRBV4-2 and TRBJ2-6, with D perhaps TRBD1 (5 bases). Trimming shortened V by 3 bases and J by 0 bases, and 9 bases separated the two germline ends. Germline CDR1 is LGHNA and CDR2 is YNFKEQ. The length of the CDR3 is 16 residues. The CDR3 DNA is TGTGCCAGCAGCCACGAAAGGGGCTCTGGGGCCAACGTCCTGACTTTC. It is translated as CASSHERGSGANVLTF.

This clone was counted only a few times. The chain employs TRBV5-4 and TRBJ2-1; D is uncertain. Germline V gene sequence: CDR1 SGHNT, CDR2 YYREEE (reference sequence). Trimming stripped 2 bases from V and 6 bases from J, with 12 bases between. The CDR3 is 14 residues long. CDR3 in amino acids: CASSFGASSNEQFF. The CDR3 DNA follows: TGTGCCAGCAGCTTTGGCGCCTCCAGCAATGAGCAGTTCTTC.

This sequence joins TRBV5-4 and TRBJ2-6; 11 nucleotides align to TRBD1. The J segment lost 14 bases and the V segment lost 4 bases, leaving 5 bases of the junction unmatched. CDR1 is SGHNT and CDR2 is YYREEE in the germline V gene (reference sequence). The CDR3 sequence is 13 residues long. This CDR3 is CASSLGQGGILTF. The CDR3 region has the DNA TGTGCCAGCAGCCTGGGACAGGGGGGTATCCTGACTTTC.

This clone was detected only a few times. The chain joins TRBV24-1 to TRBJ1-2; 7 bases map to TRBD1. The J segment lost 7 bases and the V segment lost 4 bases, leaving 11 bases of the junction unmatched. Germline CDR1 KGHDR, CDR2 SFDVKD. The CDR3 loop spans 15 amino acids. Here the CDR3 reads CATSDLQGQGVGYTF. In DNA form, the CDR3 reads TGTGCCACCAGTGACTTACAAGGCCAGGGGGTTGGCTACACCTTC.

V gene TRBV3-1 (or the pseudogene TRBV3-2) combines with J gene TRBJ1-1; 7 positions match TRBD1. Looked up from germline, CDR1 is LGHDT and CDR2 is YNNKEL (reference sequence). This CDR3 region has 14 residues. V was pared by 3 bases and J by 5 bases, with 6 bases of the junction left unmatched. In DNA form, the CDR3 reads TGTGCCAGCAGCCATATCGGGACAGTGACTGAAGCTTTCTTT. This codes for CASSHIGTVTEAFF.

This chain joins TRBV5-4 and TRBJ1-2; 11 bases are shared with TRBD1. V gave up 0 bases and J gave up 5 bases; unmatched junction bases: 9. Germline V gene data show CDR1 as SGHNT and CDR2 as YYREEE (reference sequence). The CDR3 contains 17 residues. The DNA for the CDR3 is TGTGCCAGCAGCTTGGGGGACAGGGGGACCTCTGGGTATGGCTACACCTTC. Its protein product is CASSLGDRGTSGYGYTF.

This clone has only one observation. The chain is built from TRBV5-1 and TRBJ1-2; D not resolved. Between the trimmed V and J ends, which lost 2 bases and 8 bases, there was a span of 13 bases. Germline-derived CDR1 and CDR2 are SGHRS and YFSETQ. This CDR3 contains 13 residues. The CDR3 DNA sequence: TGCGCCAGCAGCTTCGATGATCTCTCCGGCTACACCTTC. Amino acids: CASSFDDLSGYTF.

This sequence joins TRBV30 and TRBJ2-1, with 7 bases matching TRBD2. V was clipped by 1 base and J by 9 bases; unmatched bases: 6. The CDR3 extends over 13 amino acids. Germline CDR1 GTSNPN, CDR2 SVGIG (reference sequence). DNA for the CDR3: TGTGCCTGGAGTGCTACTAGCGTGTTTGAGCAGTTCTTC. Encoded protein: CAWSATSVFEQFF.